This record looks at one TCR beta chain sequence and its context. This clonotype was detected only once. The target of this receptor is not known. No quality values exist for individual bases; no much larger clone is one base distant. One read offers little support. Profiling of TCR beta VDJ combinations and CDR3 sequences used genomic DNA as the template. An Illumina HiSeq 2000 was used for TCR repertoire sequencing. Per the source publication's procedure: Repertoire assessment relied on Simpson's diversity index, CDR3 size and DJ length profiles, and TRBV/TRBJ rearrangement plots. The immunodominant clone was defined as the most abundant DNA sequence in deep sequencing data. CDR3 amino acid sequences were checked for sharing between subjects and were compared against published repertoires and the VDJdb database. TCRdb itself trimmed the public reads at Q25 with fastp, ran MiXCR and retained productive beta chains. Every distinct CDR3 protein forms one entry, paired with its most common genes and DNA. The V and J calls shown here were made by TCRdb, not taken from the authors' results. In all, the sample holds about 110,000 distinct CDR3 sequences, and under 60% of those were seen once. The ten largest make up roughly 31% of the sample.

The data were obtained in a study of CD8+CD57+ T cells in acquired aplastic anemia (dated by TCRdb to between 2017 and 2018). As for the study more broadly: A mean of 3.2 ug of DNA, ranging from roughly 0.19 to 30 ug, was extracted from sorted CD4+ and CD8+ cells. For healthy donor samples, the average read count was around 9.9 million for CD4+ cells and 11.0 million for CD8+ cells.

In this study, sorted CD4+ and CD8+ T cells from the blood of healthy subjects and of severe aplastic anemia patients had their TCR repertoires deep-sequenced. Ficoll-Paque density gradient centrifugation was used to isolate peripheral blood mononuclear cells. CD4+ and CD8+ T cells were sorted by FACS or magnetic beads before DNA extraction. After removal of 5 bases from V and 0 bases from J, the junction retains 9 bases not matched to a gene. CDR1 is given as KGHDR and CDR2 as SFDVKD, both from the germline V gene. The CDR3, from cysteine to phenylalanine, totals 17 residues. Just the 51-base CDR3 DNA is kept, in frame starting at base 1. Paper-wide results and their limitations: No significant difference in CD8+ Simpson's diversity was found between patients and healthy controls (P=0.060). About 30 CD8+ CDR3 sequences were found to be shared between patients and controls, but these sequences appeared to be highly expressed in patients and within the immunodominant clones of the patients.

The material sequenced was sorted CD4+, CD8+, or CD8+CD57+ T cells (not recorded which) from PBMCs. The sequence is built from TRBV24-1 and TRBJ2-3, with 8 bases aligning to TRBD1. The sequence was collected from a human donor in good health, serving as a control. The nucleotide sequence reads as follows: TGTGCCACCAGTGGCCCCCCGACAGGGGAAAGCACAGATACGCAGTATTTT. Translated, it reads CATSGPPTGESTDTQYF.